Reported below is one T cell receptor (beta chain). What it binds is unknown. CDR1 and CDR2 (germline): GTSNPN, SVGIG (reference sequence). CDR3 size: 14 residues. V was shortened by 0 bases and J by 7 bases, with 15 bases between the two germline ends. The data originate from a study of Graves' ophthalmopathy and Graves' hyperthyroidism. For the study at large: Before any treatment, peripheral blood was taken at the initial diagnosis. Study-wide findings and caveats: Classification of ophthalmopathy versus stable hyperthyroidism by a 13-signature model yielded 85% to 90% sensitivity and around 76% specificity.

The sequenced template was RNA, covering the TCR beta CDR3 region. First-round RT-PCR with HTBI primers preceded a second-round multiplex PCR. One entry per CDR3 protein, called by TCRdb with MiXCR from the multiplex PCR reads. The sample records about 400,000 distinct CDR3 sequences, about 18% being singletons. Ophthalmopathy donors showed moderate-to-severe activity, CAS ≥3, NOSPECS ≥4 and a duration under 3 months. What supplied the PBMCs was roughly 10 ml of fresh peripheral blood. The sequenced sample was peripheral blood. The TCR originated in a woman aged 18-30 years with Graves' ophthalmopathy. The chain employs TRBV30 and TRBJ1-2, with a possible D match to TRBD1 (6 bases). The CDR3 DNA reads TGTGCCTGGAGTGTACTTAAGGGGGGTGCTGGCTACACCTTC. Its protein product is CAWSVLKGGAGYTF.